This TCR beta chain was sequenced during a study of T cells in Graves' hyperthyroidism and ophthalmopathy. About the study: Peripheral blood was secured at the point of initial diagnosis, before any treatment.

Trimming took 5 bases from V and 6 from J; bases not matched to a gene: 11. This CDR3 has 17 residues. CDR1 SGHTA and CDR2 FQGNSA come from the germline V gene. RNA transcripts gave rise to amplified TCR beta CDR3 regions. The primer set for the first-round RT-PCR of the TCR CDR3 was HTBI. One entry per CDR3 protein, called by TCRdb with MiXCR from the multiplex PCR reads. The data show 450,000 to 650,000 distinct CDR3 sequences, more than 13% seen once. This clonotype was picked up a small number of times. The specimen sequenced was blood. This TCR derives from a woman aged 18 to 35 with Graves' ophthalmopathy. The V and J genes are TRBV7-2 and TRBJ2-3, with TRBD2 matching over 13 bases. The CDR3 bases are TGTGCCAGCAGCCTCAGACTAGCGGGAGGAGGGGCCGATACGCAGTATTTT. Encoded protein: CASSLRLAGGGADTQYF.